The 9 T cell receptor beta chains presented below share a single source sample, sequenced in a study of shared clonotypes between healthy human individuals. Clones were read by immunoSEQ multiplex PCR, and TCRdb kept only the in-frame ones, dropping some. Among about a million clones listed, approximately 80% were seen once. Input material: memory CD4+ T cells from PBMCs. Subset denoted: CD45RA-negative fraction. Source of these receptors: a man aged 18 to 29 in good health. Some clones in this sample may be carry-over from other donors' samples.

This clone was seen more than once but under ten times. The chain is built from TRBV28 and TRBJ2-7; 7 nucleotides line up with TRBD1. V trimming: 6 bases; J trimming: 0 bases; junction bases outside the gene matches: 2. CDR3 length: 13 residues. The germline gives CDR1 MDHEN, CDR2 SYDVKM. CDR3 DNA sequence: TGTGCCAGCAGAAGGGACAGCTCCTACGAGCAGTACTTC. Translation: CASRRDSSYEQYF.

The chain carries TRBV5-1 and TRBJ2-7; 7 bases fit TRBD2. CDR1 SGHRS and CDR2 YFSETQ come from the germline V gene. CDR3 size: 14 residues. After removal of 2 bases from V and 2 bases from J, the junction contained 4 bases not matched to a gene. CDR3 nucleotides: TGCGCCAGCAGCTTTACGACTAGCCCCTACGAGCAGTACTTC. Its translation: CASSFTTSPYEQYF.

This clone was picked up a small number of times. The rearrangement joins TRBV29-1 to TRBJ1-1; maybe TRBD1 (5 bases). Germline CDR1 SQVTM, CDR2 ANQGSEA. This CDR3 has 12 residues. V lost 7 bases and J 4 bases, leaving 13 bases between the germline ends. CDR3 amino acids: CSGTQGGTEAFF. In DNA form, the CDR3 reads TGCAGCGGGACTCAGGGTGGCACTGAAGCTTTCTTT.

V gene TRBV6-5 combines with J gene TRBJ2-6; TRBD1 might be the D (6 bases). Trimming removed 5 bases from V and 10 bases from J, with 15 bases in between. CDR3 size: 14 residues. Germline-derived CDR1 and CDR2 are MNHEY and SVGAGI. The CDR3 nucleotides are TGTGCCAGCAGTGTAGAACAGGGCAGGAACGTCCTGACTTTC. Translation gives CASSVEQGRNVLTF.

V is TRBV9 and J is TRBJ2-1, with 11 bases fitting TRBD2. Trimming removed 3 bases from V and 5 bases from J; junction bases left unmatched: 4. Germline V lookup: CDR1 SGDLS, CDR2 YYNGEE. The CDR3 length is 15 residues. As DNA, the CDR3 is TGTGCCAGCAGCGATGGGACTAGCGGAGACAATGAGCAGTTCTTC. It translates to CASSDGTSGDNEQFF.

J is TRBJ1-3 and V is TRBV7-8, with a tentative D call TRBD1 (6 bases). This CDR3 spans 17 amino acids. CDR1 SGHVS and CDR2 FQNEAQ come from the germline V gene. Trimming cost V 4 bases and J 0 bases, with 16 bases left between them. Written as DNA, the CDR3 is TGTGCCAGCAGCTCAACGAGCAGGGGATACTCTGGAAACACCATATATTTT. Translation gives CASSSTSRGYSGNTIYF. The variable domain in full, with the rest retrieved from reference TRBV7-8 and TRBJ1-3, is GAGVSQSPRYKVAKRGQDVALRCDPISGHVSLFWYQQALGQGPEFLTYFQNEAQLDKSGLPSDRFFAERPEGSVSTLKIQRTQQEDSAVYLCASSSTSRGYSGNTIYFGEGSWLTVV.

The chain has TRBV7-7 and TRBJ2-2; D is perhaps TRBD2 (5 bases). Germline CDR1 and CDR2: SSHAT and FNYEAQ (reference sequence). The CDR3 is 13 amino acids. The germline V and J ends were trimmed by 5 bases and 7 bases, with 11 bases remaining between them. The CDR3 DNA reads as TGTGCCAGCAGCCAAGACTACGTCGGGGAGCTGTTTTTT. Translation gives CASSQDYVGELFF.

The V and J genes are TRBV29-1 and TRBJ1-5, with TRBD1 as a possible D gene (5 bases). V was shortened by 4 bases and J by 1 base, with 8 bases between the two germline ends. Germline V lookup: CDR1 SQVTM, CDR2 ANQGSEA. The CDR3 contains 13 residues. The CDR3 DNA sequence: TGCAGCGTTGCAGAGGGGAGCAATCAGCCCCAGCATTTT. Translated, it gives CSVAEGSNQPQHF.

The CDR3 coding sequence is TGTGCCAGCAGCTTACAGGCAGATACGCAGTATTTT. This encodes CASSLQADTQYF. The gene calls are TRBV7-3 and TRBJ2-3; D is ambiguous. Trimming stripped 2 bases from V and 4 bases from J, with 4 bases between. CDR3 length: 12 residues. Germline assignment: CDR1 SGHTA and CDR2 FQGTGA.